This T cell receptor beta chain was identified in a study of Ad26.COV2.S vaccination and SARS-CoV-2 variants. This CDR3 spans 17 amino acids. From germline, CDR1 is MDHEN and CDR2 SYDVKM. The germline V and J ends were trimmed by 6 bases and 7 bases, with 28 bases remaining between them. TCRdb's table, derived via immunoSEQ multiplex PCR, lists solely in-frame clones and lacks some. The data contain fewer than 500,000 clones, 90% of them seen just once; the ten biggest clones take up less than 4.5%. Treatment: around 19 received Ad26.COV2.S at low or high dose, single or two shots; roughly five received placebo; per-sample allocation not given. Following the first vaccine or placebo injection, samples were taken on day 63. The vaccine delivered Wuhan-strain SARS-CoV-2 spike through an Ad26 vector.

The clonotype was recovered from a person aged 18-65 years who received the Ad26.COV2.S COVID-19 vaccine or a placebo. The material sequenced was peripheral blood, taken in a trial of Ad26.COV2.S vaccine versus placebo. This rearrangement joins TRBV28 to TRBJ2-7; D is uncertain. CDR3 sequence (DNA): TGTGCCAGCAGCCTTCTCGTTTTCGGTGAAGGGAAAGGGGAGCAGTACTTC. Residues: CASSLLVFGEGKGEQYF.